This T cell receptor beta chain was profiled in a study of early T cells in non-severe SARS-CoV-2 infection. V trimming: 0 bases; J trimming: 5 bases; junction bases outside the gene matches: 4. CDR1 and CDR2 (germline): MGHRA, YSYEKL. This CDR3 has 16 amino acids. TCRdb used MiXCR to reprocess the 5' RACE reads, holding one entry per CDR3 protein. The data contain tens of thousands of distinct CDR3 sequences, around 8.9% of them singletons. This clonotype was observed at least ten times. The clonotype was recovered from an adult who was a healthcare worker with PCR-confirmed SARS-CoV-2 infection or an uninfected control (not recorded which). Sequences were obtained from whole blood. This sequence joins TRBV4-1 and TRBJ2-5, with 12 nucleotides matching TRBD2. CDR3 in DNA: TGCGCCAGCAGCCAAGATCTAGCGGGAGGGCGGGAGACCCAGTACTTC. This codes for CASSQDLAGGRETQYF.